This TCR beta chain was identified during a study of CD8 T cells in ankylosing spondylitis. Study results and caveats: What seemed typical of ankylosing spondylitis blood was a TCR beta motif built from several highly homologous variants. Earlier reports found some motif variants in synovial fluid and blood in reactive arthritis. Within peripheral blood, clones linked to disease were CD8+ and relatively rare. In ankylosing spondylitis patients, matched synovial fluid reportedly showed significant enrichment of disease-linked clones.

Making the TCR beta libraries involved quantitative 5'-RACE with molecular barcodes. From the 5' RACE reads, TCRdb called clonotypes with MiXCR, one entry per CDR3 protein. The sample yields about 750,000 distinct CDR3 sequences, 15% to 20% seen once. This clonotype was seen a handful of times. What it recognizes is unknown. This CDR3 is 15 amino acids long. Trimming took off 3 bases at V and 4 bases at J, with 12 bases between the two ends. Germline CDR1 reads SNHLY; CDR2 reads FYNNEI. Sequenced sample: blood, either unsorted or a sorted T cell fraction (not recorded which). The V call is TRBV2, the J call TRBJ1-4; TRBD1 might be the D (5 bases). The TCR comes from a male donor with ankylosing spondylitis. This CDR3 is CASSDKGLLNEKLFF. The CDR3 DNA sequence: TGTGCCAGCAGTGATAAGGGACTACTTAATGAAAAACTGTTTTTT. The full variable domain, completed using reference TRBV2 and TRBJ1-4, is EPEVTQTPSHQVTQMGQEVILRCVPISNHLYFYWYRQILGQKVEFLVSFYNNEISEKSEIFDDQFSVERPDGSNFTLKIRSTKLEDSAMYFCASSDKGLLNEKLFFGSGTQLSVL.